These T cell receptor beta chains were read from a single sample in a study of shared clonotypes between healthy human individuals. Assay: immunoSEQ multiplex PCR; the TCRdb copy retains only in-frame clones and omits some. The sample lists 850,000 to 1,200,000 clones; approximately 68% were seen once. Input material: memory CD4+ T cells sorted from blood. These receptor sequences come from a young man in good health. The CDR3 runs from the conserved cysteine through the conserved F or W. A D gene is named only where the DNA matches it firmly. A clone size is listed for some rows: how often the clone was seen (once, few, many), or a class if it is expanded.

>NA|TRBJ1-1|TRBV5-6|NA
TGTGCCAGCAGGAGCTCGGGGAATGAAGCTTTCTTT
CASRSSGNEAFF
>NA|TRBJ1-1|TRBV6-6|NA
TGTGCCAGCAGTTTTCTGGTCGCTGAAGCTTTCTTT
CASSFLVAEAFF
>NA|TRBJ2-2|TRBV14|NA
TGTGCCAGCAGATTAGGGGTTAACACCGGGGAGCTGTTTTTT
CASRLGVNTGELFF
>TRBD1|TRBJ1-6|TRBV6-5|NA
TGTGCCAGCAGTTACTCCCCAACAGGGGGCGATTCACCCCTCCACTTT
CASSYSPTGGDSPLHF
>TRBD1|TRBJ2-5|TRBV25-1|NA
TGTGCCAGCAGGGAAGCTTTGGGACAGGGGCCTCAAGAGACCCAGTACTTC
CASREALGQGPQETQYF
>TRBD1|TRBJ1-6|TRBV5-6|NA
TGTGCCAGCCGCAGGAACCCGACAGGGGTCCCGAATTCACCCCTCCACTTT
CASRRNPTGVPNSPLHF
>TRBD1|TRBJ1-2|TRBV9|NA
TGTGCCAGCAGCGTAGGCACAGGGGGTAGCTATGGCTACACCTTC
CASSVGTGGSYGYTF
>TRBD1|TRBJ1-2|TRBV5-6|NA
TGTGCCAGCAGCTCGACCCTCCGGGACAGGGTTCAGAGGAGGAATGGCTACACCTTC
CASSSTLRDRVQRRNGYTF
>TRBD1|TRBJ1-6|TRBV27|NA
TGTGCCAGCAGACCGACAGGGGCCTATAATTCACCCCTCCACTTT
CASRPTGAYNSPLHF
>NA|TRBJ2-7|TRBV5-4|NA
TGTGCCAGCAGCTTGACGGGGGTGTCGCGCGAGCAGTACTTC
CASSLTGVSREQYF
>NA|TRBJ2-1|TRBV6-5|NA
TGTGCCAGCAGTTACTCGAGCCAGGGGTGGAATGAGCAGTTCTTC
CASSYSSQGWNEQFF
>TRBD2|TRBJ2-7|TRBV18|NA
TGTGCCAGCGCCGGACTAGCGGGAGTTAACGAGCAGTACTTC
CASAGLAGVNEQYF
>NA|TRBJ1-6|TRBV27|NA
TGTGCCAGCAGTTTTAGAGGGGCAGGGGCTTCACCCCTCCACTTT
CASSFRGAGASPLHF
>NA|TRBJ2-7|TRBV4-2|NA
TGTGCCAGCAGCCAAGACCGGACCTACGAGCAGTACTTC
CASSQDRTYEQYF
>NA|TRBJ2-5|TRBV5-4|NA
TGTGCCAGCAGCTTCGGGTCGACGGGGGAGACCCAGTACTTC
CASSFGSTGETQYF
>NA|TRBJ1-2|TRBV2|NA
TGTGCCAGCAGAGGCAGGGCCTATGGCTACACCTTC
CASRGRAYGYTF
>NA|TRBJ2-3|TRBV4-1|once
TGCGCCAGCAGCCAAGAGGGTCGCACCACAGATACGCAGTATTTT
CASSQEGRTTDTQYF
>TRBD2|TRBJ2-7|TRBV6-5|NA
TGTGCCAGCAGTCCCCTTGCGGGGGGGCCTTACGAGCAGTACTTC
CASSPLAGGPYEQYF
>NA|TRBJ2-3|TRBV9|few
TGTGCCAGCAGCTTCCGGGACTCCTCCTCCGTTACGCAGTATTTT
CASSFRDSSSVTQYF
>TRBD2|TRBJ2-7|TRBV4-3|once
TGCGCCAGCAGCCAACGAATAGCGGGAGAAATGTACGAGCAGTACTTC
CASSQRIAGEMYEQYF
>TRBD1|TRBJ1-5|TRBV2|once
TGTGCCAGCAGTGACGAGACAGGGGTTAATCAGCCCCAGCATTTT
CASSDETGVNQPQHF
>TRBD1|TRBJ1-1|TRBV28|few
TGTGCCAGCAGTTTATCGGGACAGCAGGCTTTCTTT
CASSLSGQQAFF
>NA|TRBJ1-1|TRBV6-1|NA
TGTGCCAGCAGTGAAAACCAGGGGACTGAAGCTTTCTTT
CASSENQGTEAFF
>NA|TRBJ1-4|TRBV9|NA
TGTGCCAGCAGCGTGATAGGGAGGAGTTTGAAGAATGAAAAACTGTTTTTT
CASSVIGRSLKNEKLFF
>TRBD2|TRBJ2-3|TRBV9|NA
TGTGCCAGCAGCGTAGCTGGCGGGGGGAGCACAGATACGCAGTATTTT
CASSVAGGGSTDTQYF
>NA|TRBJ2-7|TRBV9|NA
TGTGCCAGCAGCGTAGATTCCAGCAGCTCCTACGAGCAGTACTTC
CASSVDSSSSYEQYF
>NA|TRBJ2-1|TRBV25-1|NA
TGTGCCAGCACCCCAGGGGGGGAGTTCAACAATGAGCAGTTCTTC
CASTPGGEFNNEQFF
>NA|TRBJ2-3|TRBV11-2|NA
TGTGCCAGCAGCCCGATTCAGGCAGATACGCAGTATTTT
CASSPIQADTQYF
>NA|TRBJ1-4|TRBV5-1|NA
TGCGCCAGCAGCGGAGGGGCTTCGGGTAATGAAAAACTGTTTTTT
CASSGGASGNEKLFF
>TRBD2|TRBJ2-7|TRBV28|NA
TGTGCCAGCAGTTTGCGGGGGGGGAGCCAATCCTACGAGCAGTACTTC
CASSLRGGSQSYEQYF
>NA|TRBJ1-1|TRBV27|NA
TGTGCCAGCAGTTTAAGGGCACCGAACACTGAAGCTTTCTTT
CASSLRAPNTEAFF
>NA|TRBJ2-1|TRBV30|NA
TGTGCCTGGAGTGTAGGTAAGGCAGCGGACAATGAGCAGTTCTTC
CAWSVGKAADNEQFF
>TRBD2|TRBJ2-5|TRBV2|NA
TGTGCCAGCAGTCTAGGACTAGCGGTAGAGACCCAGTACTTC
CASSLGLAVETQYF
>TRBD2|TRBJ2-3|TRBV5-1|NA
TGCGCCAGCAGCTTGTTAGGGTTAGCGGGAGTAGATACGCAGTATTTT
CASSLLGLAGVDTQYF
>NA|TRBJ2-2|TRBV5-1|few
TGCGCCAGCAGCTTGGACATCACCGGGGAGCTGTTTTTT
CASSLDITGELFF
>NA|TRBJ2-7|TRBV7-9|NA
TGTGCCAGCAGCTTATATGGCACAAGCTCCTACGAGCAGTACTTC
CASSLYGTSSYEQYF
>TRBD1|TRBJ2-7|TRBV10-3|NA
TGTGCCATCAGTGCACAGGACAGGAACTCCTACGAGCAGTACTTC
CAISAQDRNSYEQYF
>NA|TRBJ2-1|TRBV7-8|NA
TGTGCCAGCAGCTTATGGGTGGTGGTAAATGAGCAGTTCTTC
CASSLWVVVNEQFF
>NA|TRBJ2-1|TRBV5-1|NA
TGCGCCAGCAGCGAGGGAAGTAAAAATGAGCAGTTCTTC
CASSEGSKNEQFF
>TRBD2|TRBJ2-1|TRBV15|NA
TGTGCCACCAGCAGAGGGGCTAGCGGGAGTCTGGATGAGCAGTTCTTC
CATSRGASGSLDEQFF
>NA|TRBJ1-4|TRBV30|NA
TGTGCCTGGGCGGGCCTGGGGGAAAAACTGTTTTTT
CAWAGLGEKLFF
>NA|TRBJ1-3|TRBV6-1|NA
TGTGCCAGCAGTGAAGGGCCGACTGGAAACACCATATATTTT
CASSEGPTGNTIYF
>NA|TRBJ2-1|TRBV30|few
TGTGCCTGGAGCCCACGCCTCAATGAGCAGTTCTTC
CAWSPRLNEQFF
>NA|TRBJ1-3|TRBV11-2|NA
TGTGCCAGCAGCGTGACAAATGGAAACACCATATATTTT
CASSVTNGNTIYF
>NA|TRBJ2-5|TRBV10-3|NA
TGTGCCATCAACGACGGGATCCAAGAGACCCAGTACTTC
CAINDGIQETQYF
>NA|TRBJ2-7|TRBV4-1|NA
TGCGCCAGCAGCCAAGACGATCTTTACGAGCAGTACTTC
CASSQDDLYEQYF
>TRBD1|TRBJ2-7|TRBV6-6|few
TGTGCCAGCAGTTCCCAAAGGGACAGGGTTAGGTTCGAGCAGTACTTC
CASSSQRDRVRFEQYF
>TRBD2|TRBJ2-7|TRBV10-2|NA
TGCGCCAGCAGTGGGGGACTAGCGGGATCCCACTACGAGCAGTACTTC
CASSGGLAGSHYEQYF
>NA|TRBJ1-2|TRBV5-1|few
TGCGCCAGCCGAGAAAACATTCGAGATAACTATGGCTACACCTTC
CASRENIRDNYGYTF
>NA|TRBJ1-1|TRBV5-1|NA
TGCGCCAGTACTACAGGGTACGGTGCTGAAGCTTTCTTT
CASTTGYGAEAFF
>NA|TRBJ1-1|TRBV18|NA
TGTGCCAGCTCATCGACAGTGAACACTGAAGCTTTCTTT
CASSSTVNTEAFF
>NA|TRBJ1-2|TRBV5-1|NA
TGCGCCAGCAGCACCGGGGCCCAGGGCCCCTATGGCTACACCTTC
CASSTGAQGPYGYTF
>NA|TRBJ2-3|TRBV18|NA
TGTGCCAGCTCACCACCAGGGGACACAGATACGCAGTATTTT
CASSPPGDTDTQYF